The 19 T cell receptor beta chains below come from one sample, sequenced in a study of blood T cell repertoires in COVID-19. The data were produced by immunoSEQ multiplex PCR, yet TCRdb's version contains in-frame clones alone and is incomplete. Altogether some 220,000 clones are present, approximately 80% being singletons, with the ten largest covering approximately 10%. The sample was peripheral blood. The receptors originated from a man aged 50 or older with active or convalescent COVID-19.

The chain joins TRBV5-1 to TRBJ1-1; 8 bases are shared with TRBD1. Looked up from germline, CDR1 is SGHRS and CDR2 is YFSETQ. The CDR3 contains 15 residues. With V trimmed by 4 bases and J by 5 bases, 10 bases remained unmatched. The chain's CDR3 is CASSLMTGAATEAFF. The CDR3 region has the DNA TGCGCCAGCAGCCTAATGACAGGGGCGGCAACTGAAGCTTTCTTT.

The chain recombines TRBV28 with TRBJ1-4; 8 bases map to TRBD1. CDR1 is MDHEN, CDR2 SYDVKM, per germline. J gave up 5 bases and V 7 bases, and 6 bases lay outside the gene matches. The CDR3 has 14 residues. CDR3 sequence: CASNLRGRNEKLFF. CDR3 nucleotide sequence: TGTGCCAGCAATCTCAGGGGGCGGAATGAAAAACTGTTTTTT.

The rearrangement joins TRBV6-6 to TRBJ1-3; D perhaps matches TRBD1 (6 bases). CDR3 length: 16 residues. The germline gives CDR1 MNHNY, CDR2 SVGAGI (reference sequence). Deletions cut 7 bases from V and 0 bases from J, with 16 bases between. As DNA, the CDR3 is TGTGCCAGCACTCTACAGGGCCGAAGCTCTGGAAACACCATATATTTT. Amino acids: CASTLQGRSSGNTIYF.

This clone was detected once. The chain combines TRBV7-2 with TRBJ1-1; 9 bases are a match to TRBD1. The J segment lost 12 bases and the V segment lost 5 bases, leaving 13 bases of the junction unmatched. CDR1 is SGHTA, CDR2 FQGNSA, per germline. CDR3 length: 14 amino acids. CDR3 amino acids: CASSPNRDRVGSFF. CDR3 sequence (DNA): TGTGCCAGCAGCCCAAACCGGGACAGGGTCGGCTCTTTCTTT.

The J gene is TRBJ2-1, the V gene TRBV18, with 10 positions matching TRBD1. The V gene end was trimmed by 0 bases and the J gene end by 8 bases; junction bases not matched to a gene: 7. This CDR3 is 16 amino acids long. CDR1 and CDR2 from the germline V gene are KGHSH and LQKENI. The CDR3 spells CASSPPATGGIYEQFF. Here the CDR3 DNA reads TGTGCCAGCTCACCACCCGCGACAGGGGGCATCTATGAGCAGTTCTTC. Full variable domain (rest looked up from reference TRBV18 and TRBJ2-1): NAGVMQNPRHLVRRRGQEARLRCSPMKGHSHVYWYRQLPEEGLKFMVYLQKENIIDESGMPKERFSAEFPKEGPSILRIQQVVRGDSAAYFCASSPPATGGIYEQFFGPGTRLTVL.

This CDR3 is CASSNVYEQYF. Written as DNA, the CDR3 is TGTGCCAGCAGCAACGTGTACGAGCAGTACTTC. The chain uses TRBV21-1 and TRBJ2-7; whether TRBD2, the table's D call, matches the DNA was not checked. TRBV21-1 is an annotated pseudogene. The CDR3 length is 11 residues.

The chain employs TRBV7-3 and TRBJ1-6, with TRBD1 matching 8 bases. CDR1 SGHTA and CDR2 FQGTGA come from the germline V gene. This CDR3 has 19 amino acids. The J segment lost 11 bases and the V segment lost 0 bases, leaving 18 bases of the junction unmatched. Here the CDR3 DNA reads TGTGCCAGCAGCTTAACACGCAGGGGGCGCGTCTTACACTTGACACCCCTCCACTTT. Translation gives CASSLTRRGRVLHLTPLHF.

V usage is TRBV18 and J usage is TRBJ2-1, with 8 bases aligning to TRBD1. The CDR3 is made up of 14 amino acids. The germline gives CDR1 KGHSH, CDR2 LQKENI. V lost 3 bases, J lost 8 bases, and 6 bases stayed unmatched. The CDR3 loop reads CASSPYQGAYEQFF. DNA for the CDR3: TGTGCCAGCTCACCTTATCAGGGGGCCTATGAGCAGTTCTTC.

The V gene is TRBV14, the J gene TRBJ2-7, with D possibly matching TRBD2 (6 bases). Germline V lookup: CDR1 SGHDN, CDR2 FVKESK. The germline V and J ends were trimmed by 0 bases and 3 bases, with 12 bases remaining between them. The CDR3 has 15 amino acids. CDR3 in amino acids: CASSQELGGSYEQYF. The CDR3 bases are TGTGCCAGCAGCCAAGAATTGGGGGGTAGCTACGAGCAGTACTTC. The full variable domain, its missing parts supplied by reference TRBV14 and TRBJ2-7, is EAGVTQFPSHSVIEKGQTVTLRCDPISGHDNLYWYRRVMGKEIKFLLHFVKESKQDESGMPNNRFLAERTGGTYSTLKVQPAELEDSGVYFCASSQELGGSYEQYFGPGTRLTVT.

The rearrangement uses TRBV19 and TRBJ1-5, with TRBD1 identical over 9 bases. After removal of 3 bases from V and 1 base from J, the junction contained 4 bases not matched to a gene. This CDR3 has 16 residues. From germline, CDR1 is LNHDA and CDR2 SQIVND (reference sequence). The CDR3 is CASSIPDRGSNQPQHF. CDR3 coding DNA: TGTGCCAGTAGTATCCCGGACAGGGGAAGCAATCAGCCCCAGCATTTT.

The DNA of the CDR3 is TGCGCCAGCAGTTTCACCTCTAGCGTCCGGACCTACAATGAGCAGTTCTTC. This sequence encodes CASSFTSSVRTYNEQFF. The V gene is TRBV5-1, the J gene TRBJ2-1, with a possible D match to TRBD2 (6 bases). CDR1 and CDR2 (germline): SGHRS, YFSETQ. This CDR3 has 17 residues. V lost 5 bases to trimming and J lost 2 bases, with 20 bases between them.

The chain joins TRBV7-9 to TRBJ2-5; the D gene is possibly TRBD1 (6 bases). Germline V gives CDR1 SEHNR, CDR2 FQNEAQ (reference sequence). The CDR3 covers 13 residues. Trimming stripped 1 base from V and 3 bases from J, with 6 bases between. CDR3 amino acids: CASSLDREETQYF. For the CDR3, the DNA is TGTGCCAGCAGCTTAGACAGGGAAGAGACCCAGTACTTC.

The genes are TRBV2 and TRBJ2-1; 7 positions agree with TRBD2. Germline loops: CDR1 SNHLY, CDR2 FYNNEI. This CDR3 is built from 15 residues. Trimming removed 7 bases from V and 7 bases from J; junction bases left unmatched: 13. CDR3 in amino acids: CASTQGEGLRNEQFF. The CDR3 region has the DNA TGTGCCAGCACCCAAGGGGAGGGTCTCCGTAATGAGCAGTTCTTC.

CDR3 nucleotide sequence: TGTGCCGGGGGCCGACAGGACACTGAAGCTTTCTTT. Translation gives CAGGRQDTEAFF. V and J are TRBV28 and TRBJ1-1, with D possibly matching TRBD1 (6 bases). This CDR3 has 12 residues. The germline gives CDR1 MDHEN, CDR2 SYDVKM. The V and J ends lost 11 bases and 3 bases respectively, with 13 bases between them.

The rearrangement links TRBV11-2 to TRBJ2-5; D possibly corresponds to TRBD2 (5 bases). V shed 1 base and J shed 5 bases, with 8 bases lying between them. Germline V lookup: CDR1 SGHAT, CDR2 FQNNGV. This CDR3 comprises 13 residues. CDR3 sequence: CASSLGEMETQYF. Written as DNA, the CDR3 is TGTGCCAGCAGCTTAGGGGAGATGGAGACCCAGTACTTC.

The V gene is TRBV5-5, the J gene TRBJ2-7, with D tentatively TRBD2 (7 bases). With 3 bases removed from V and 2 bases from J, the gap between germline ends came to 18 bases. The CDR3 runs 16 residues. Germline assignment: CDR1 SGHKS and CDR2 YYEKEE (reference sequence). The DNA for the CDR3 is TGTGCCAGCAGCTGGGTCGGGGGGCCGTTAACCTACGAGCAGTACTTC. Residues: CASSWVGGPLTYEQYF.

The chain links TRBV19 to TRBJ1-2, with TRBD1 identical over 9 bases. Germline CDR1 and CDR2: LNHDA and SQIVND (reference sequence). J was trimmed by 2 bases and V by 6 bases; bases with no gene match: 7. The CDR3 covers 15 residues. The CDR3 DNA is TGTGCCAGTAGGATACAGGGGGCGGCCAACTATGGCTACACCTTC. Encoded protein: CASRIQGAANYGYTF.

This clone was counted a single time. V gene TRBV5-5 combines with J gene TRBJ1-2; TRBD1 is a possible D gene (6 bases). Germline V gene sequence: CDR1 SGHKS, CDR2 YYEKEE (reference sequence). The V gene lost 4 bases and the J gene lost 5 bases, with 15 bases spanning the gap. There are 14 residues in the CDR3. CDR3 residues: CASSGGDRRYGYTF. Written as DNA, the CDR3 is TGTGCCAGCAGCGGGGGAGACAGGCGATATGGCTACACCTTC.

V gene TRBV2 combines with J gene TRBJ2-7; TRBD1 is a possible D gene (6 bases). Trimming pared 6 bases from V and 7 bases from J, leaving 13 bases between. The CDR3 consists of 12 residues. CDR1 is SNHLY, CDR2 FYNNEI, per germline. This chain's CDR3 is CASRDSLREQYV. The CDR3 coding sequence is TGTGCCAGCAGGGACAGCCTACGTGAGCAGTACGTC.